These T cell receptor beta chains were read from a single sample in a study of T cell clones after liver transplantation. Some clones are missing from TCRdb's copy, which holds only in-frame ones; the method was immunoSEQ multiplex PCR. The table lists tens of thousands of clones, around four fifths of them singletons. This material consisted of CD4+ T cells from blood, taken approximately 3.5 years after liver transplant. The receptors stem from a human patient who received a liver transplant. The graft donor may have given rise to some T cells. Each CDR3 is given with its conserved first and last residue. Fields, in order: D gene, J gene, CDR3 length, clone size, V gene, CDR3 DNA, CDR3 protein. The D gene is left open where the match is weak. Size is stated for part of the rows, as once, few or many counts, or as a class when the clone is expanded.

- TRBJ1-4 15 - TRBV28 TGTGCCAGCAGTACGTACAGGGTAGTAACGGGTAAACTGTTTTTT CASSTYRVVTGKLFF
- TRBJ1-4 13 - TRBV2 TGTGCCAGCTACCGGGATTTAGGCGAAAAACTGTTTTTT CASYRDLGEKLFF
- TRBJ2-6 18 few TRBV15 TGTGCCACCAGCAGAGAAGGGACGGTCGTCTCTGGGGCCAACGTCCTGACTTTC CATSREGTVVSGANVLTF
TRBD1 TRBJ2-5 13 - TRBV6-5 TGTGCCAGCAGTTCCGGGACAGGGGTGACCCAGTACTTC CASSSGTGVTQYF
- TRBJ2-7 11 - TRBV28 TGTGCCAGCAGTCCCCCCCAGTGGCAGTACTTC CASSPPQWQYF
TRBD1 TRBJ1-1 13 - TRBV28 TGTGCCAGCACGGGACAGCCTAACACTGAAGCTTTCTTT CASTGQPNTEAFF
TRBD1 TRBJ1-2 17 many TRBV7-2 TGTGCCAGCAGCTTCCCAGCGGGACAGCGAGCTAACTATGGCTACACCTTC CASSFPAGQRANYGYTF
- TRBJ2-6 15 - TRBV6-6 TGTGCCAGCAGTTACAAGGCCTCTGGGGCCAACGTCCTGACTTTC CASSYKASGANVLTF
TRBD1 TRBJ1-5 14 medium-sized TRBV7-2 TGTGCCAGCAGCCCCCAGACAGGGAATCAGCCCCAGCATTTT CASSPQTGNQPQHF
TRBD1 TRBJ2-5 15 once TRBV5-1 TGCGCCAGCAGCTTGCAGGGACAGTTGACGGAGACCCAGTACTTC CASSLQGQLTETQYF
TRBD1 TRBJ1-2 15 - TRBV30 TGTGCCTGGAGTGTACCAGGGGGCGTGAACTATGGCTACACCTTC CAWSVPGGVNYGYTF
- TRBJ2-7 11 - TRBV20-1 TGCAGTGCTCCATCGTTTGGCGAGCAGTACTTC CSAPSFGEQYF
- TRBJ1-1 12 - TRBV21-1 TGTGCCAGCAGCAAATTATGGCTTGGGGCTTTCTTT CASSKLWLGAFF
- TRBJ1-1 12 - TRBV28 TGTGCCAGCAGTTTGAAGGGTACTGAAGCTTTCTTT CASSLKGTEAFF
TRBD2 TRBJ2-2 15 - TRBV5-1 TGCGCCAGCAGCTTCGCTAGCGGGAACACCGGGGAGCTGTTTTTT CASSFASGNTGELFF
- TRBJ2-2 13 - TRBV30 TGTGCCTGGAGGAAGTCAAACACCGGGGAGCTGTTTTTT CAWRKSNTGELFF
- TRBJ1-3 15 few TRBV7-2 TGTGCCAGCAGCTTAGGGACTATCTCTGGAAACACCATATATTTT CASSLGTISGNTIYF
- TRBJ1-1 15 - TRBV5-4 TGTGCCAGCAGCTTGCAGAACCAGGGGTACACTGAAGCTTTCTTT CASSLQNQGYTEAFF
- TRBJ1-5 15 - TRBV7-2 TGTGCCAGCAGCCTGATTTCGAGTAGCAATCAGCCCCAGCATTTT CASSLISSSNQPQHF
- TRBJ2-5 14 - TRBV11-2 TGTGCCAGCAGCCCTAGGGTTCAGCAAGAGACCCAGTACTTC CASSPRVQQETQYF
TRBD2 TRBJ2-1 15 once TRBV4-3 TGCGCCAGCAGCCCCGTCGGGAGGTTTGGCAATGAGCAGTTCTTC CASSPVGRFGNEQFF
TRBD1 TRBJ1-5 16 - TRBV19 TGTGCCACCGCGGGCGACAGGGTCGCTAGCAATCAGCCCCAGCATTTT CATAGDRVASNQPQHF
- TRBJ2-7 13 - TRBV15 TGTGCCACCACTACCGTCCCAGGGCGCGAGCAGTACTTC CATTTVPGREQYF
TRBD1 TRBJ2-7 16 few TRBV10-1 TGCGCCAGCAGTGAGGCCCGGACAGGGTCCACCTACGAGCAGTACTTC CASSEARTGSTYEQYF
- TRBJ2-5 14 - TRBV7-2 TGTGCCAGCAGCTGGTTGGGTCTCCTGGAGACCCAGTACTTC CASSWLGLLETQYF
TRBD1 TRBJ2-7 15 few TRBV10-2 TGCGCCAGCAGTGCTGGACAGGGGGATGTGTACGAGCAGTACTTC CASSAGQGDVYEQYF
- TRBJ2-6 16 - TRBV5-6 TGTGCCAGCAGCTTTCCTGACAGCTCTGGGGCCAACGTCCTGACTTTC CASSFPDSSGANVLTF
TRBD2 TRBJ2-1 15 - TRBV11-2 TGTGCCAGCAGCGTCCTAGCGGACTCCTACAATGAGCAGTTCTTC CASSVLADSYNEQFF
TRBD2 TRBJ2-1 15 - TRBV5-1 TGCGCCAGCAGCTTGGTAGTAGCGGGGTCTAATGAGCAGTTCTTC CASSLVVAGSNEQFF
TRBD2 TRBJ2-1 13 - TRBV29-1 TGCAGCGTTGTGACTAGCGGGAGACATGAGCAGTTCTTC CSVVTSGRHEQFF
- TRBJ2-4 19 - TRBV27 TGTGCCAGCAGTTTAAGGGCCCGCCCCTTAGGGAGTACGGAAAACATTCAGTACTTC CASSLRARPLGSTENIQYF
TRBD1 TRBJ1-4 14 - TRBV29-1 TGCAGCGTCGAAGGGACAGCAACTAATGAAAAACTGTTTTTT CSVEGTATNEKLFF
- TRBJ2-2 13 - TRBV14 TGTGCCAGCAGCCAAGATTGGCGGAGGGAGCTGTTTTTT CASSQDWRRELFF
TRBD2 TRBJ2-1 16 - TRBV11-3 TGTGCCAGCAGCTTGGGTGGGGCTAGCGGACACAATGAGCAGTTCTTC CASSLGGASGHNEQFF
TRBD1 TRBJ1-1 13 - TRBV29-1 TGCAGCGCAGAAGACAGGGTGAACACTGAAGCTTTCTTT CSAEDRVNTEAFF
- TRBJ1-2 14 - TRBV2 TGTGCCAGCAGTGAAGACCGGGGAAACTATGGCTACACCTTC CASSEDRGNYGYTF
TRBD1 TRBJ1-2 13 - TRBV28 TGTGCCAGCATTTCGGACAGGGTGCATGGCTACACCTTC CASISDRVHGYTF
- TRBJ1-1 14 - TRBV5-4 TGTGCCAGCAGCGTGGGCATGATGAACACTGAAGCTTTCTTT CASSVGMMNTEAFF
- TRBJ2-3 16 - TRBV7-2 TGTGCCAGCAGCGCCGCTGGGACTCTAAGCACAGATACGCAGTATTTT CASSAAGTLSTDTQYF
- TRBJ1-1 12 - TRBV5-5 TGTGCCAGCAGCTTGGTGGGAGGTGAAGCTTTCTTT CASSLVGGEAFF
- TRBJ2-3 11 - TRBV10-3 TGTGCCTATGGAAGGGGTGATACGCAGTATTTT CAYGRGDTQYF
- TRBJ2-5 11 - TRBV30 TGTGCCTGGAGGCTCGGGGAGACCCAGTACTTC CAWRLGETQYF
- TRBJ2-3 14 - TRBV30 TGTGCCTGGAGTGGACTAGGTAGTTCGGATACGCAGTATTTT CAWSGLGSSDTQYF
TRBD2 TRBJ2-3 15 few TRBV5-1 TGCGCCAGCAGCTTGGCTAGCGGGAGAGGTGATACGCAGTATTTT CASSLASGRGDTQYF
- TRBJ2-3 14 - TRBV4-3 TGCGCCAGCAGCCAAGCTGTCGGATTAGATACGCAGTATTTT CASSQAVGLDTQYF
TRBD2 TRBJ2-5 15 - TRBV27 TGTGCCAGCAGTGTCCTAGCGGGTGGTTATGAGACCCAGTACTTC CASSVLAGGYETQYF